The 8 T cell receptor beta chains given below trace back to one sample, sequenced in a study of graft-versus-host responses after intestinal transplantation. Generated by immunoSEQ multiplex PCR, the TCRdb table keeps only in-frame clones and is missing some. This sample yields 20,000 to 25,000 clones, of which around 54% are seen a single time; about 0.94% belongs to the top ten. Source: alloreactive CD4+ T cells from a mixed lymphocyte reaction culture, taken before intestinal transplant. Subset given: CFSE-low proliferating T cells sorted from approximately six-day pre-transplant mixed lymphocyte reaction (GvH or HvG direction). These receptors originate from a human patient who received an intestinal transplant.

The chain links TRBV4-3 to TRBJ2-2; D is possibly TRBD1 (6 bases). Germline CDR1 and CDR2: LGHNA and YSLEER. CDR3 length: 14 residues. Trimming cost V 3 bases and J 5 bases, with 10 bases left between them. This chain's CDR3 is CASSHSQGTGELFF. CDR3 DNA: TGCGCCAGCAGCCATAGTCAGGGGACCGGGGAGCTGTTTTTT.

This chain joins TRBV7-9 and TRBJ2-5; 7 nucleotides match TRBD1. CDR3 length equals 16 residues. The V gene end was trimmed by 5 bases and the J gene end by 5 bases; junction bases not matched to a gene: 14. The germline CDR1 and CDR2 sequences are SEHNR and FQNEAQ (reference sequence). The CDR3 DNA follows: TGTGCCAGCAGCCAAGAGAGGACAGGCTGGCGGGAGACCCAGTACTTC. It encodes CASSQERTGWRETQYF. Filled out from reference TRBV7-9 and TRBJ2-5, the complete variable domain reads DTGVSQNPRHKITKRGQNVTFRCDPISEHNRLYWYRQTLGQGPEFLTYFQNEAQLEKSRLLSDRFSAERPKGSFSTLEIQRTEQGDSAMYLCASSQERTGWRETQYFGPGTRLLVL.

The rearrangement uses TRBV5-5 and TRBJ2-7; 10 positions agree with TRBD1. Trimming cost V 2 bases and J 2 bases; bases outside gene matches: 4. The CDR3 extends over 15 amino acids. Germline V gene sequence: CDR1 SGHKS, CDR2 YYEKEE (reference sequence). In DNA form, the CDR3 reads TGTGCCAGCAGCTTCCGGACAGGGGGAACCTACGAGCAGTACTTC. Protein: CASSFRTGGTYEQYF.

V gene TRBV2 combines with J gene TRBJ2-2; D is uncertain. Germline CDR1 and CDR2: SNHLY and FYNNEI. Deletions cut 9 bases from V and 4 bases from J, with 15 bases between. The CDR3 is 14 amino acids. CDR3 in amino acids: CASRRMALTGELFF. DNA for the CDR3: TGTGCCAGTCGGAGAATGGCACTCACCGGGGAGCTGTTTTTT. Based on the CDR3 plus reference TRBV2 and TRBJ2-2, the full variable domain is EPEVTQTPSHQVTQMGQEVILRCVPISNHLYFYWYRQILGQKVEFLVSFYNNEISEKSEIFDDQFSVERPDGSNFTLKIRSTKLEDSAMYFCASRRMALTGELFFGEGSRLTVL.

This chain connects TRBV4-1 to TRBJ2-2, with 7 bases matching TRBD1. Looked up from germline, CDR1 is MGHRA and CDR2 is YSYEKL. CDR3 size: 18 residues. The trim removed 4 bases at V and 5 bases at J, leaving 16 bases unmatched. This CDR3 reads CASSRSGTATRGTGELFF. Here the CDR3 DNA reads TGCGCCAGCAGCCGATCAGGGACAGCCACACGAGGGACCGGGGAGCTGTTTTTT.

The sample holds a few counts of this clone. The CDR3 nucleotides are TGTGCCAGCAGTTCCCTCGGGACAGACAACTATGGCTACACCTTC. This translates into CASSSLGTDNYGYTF. The J gene is TRBJ1-2, the V gene TRBV6-5; 7 bases match TRBD1. Looked up from germline, CDR1 is MNHEY and CDR2 is SVGAGI. The CDR3 sequence is 15 residues long. The ends lost 4 bases at V and 2 bases at J; junction bases unmatched: 7.

The CDR3 region is CAISDAGLSYEQYF. CDR3 coding DNA: TGTGCCATCAGTGACGCGGGCCTCTCCTACGAGCAGTACTTC. The chain links TRBV10-3 to TRBJ2-7; maybe TRBD2 (5 bases). V lost 3 bases and J 0 bases, leaving 9 bases between the germline ends. This CDR3 comprises 14 residues. The germline V gene encodes CDR1 ENHRY and CDR2 SYGVKD.

The chain recombines TRBV6-1 with TRBJ1-2, with D hard to call. The length of the CDR3 is 14 residues. V was clipped by 7 bases and J by 4 bases, with 16 bases between them. Germline values: CDR1 MNHNS, CDR2 SASEGT. This CDR3 reads CASNPLRVAYGYTF. The CDR3, as DNA: TGTGCCAGCAACCCCCTCCGGGTAGCCTATGGCTACACCTTC.